This section outlines one T cell receptor (beta chain) sequence together with its context. This sample stems from a study of blood T cell repertoires in COVID-19. Turning to the study itself: Specimens from acute and convalescent COVID-19 originated in the United States, Italy and Spain. T cells, B-cell-depleted T cells, or PBMCs provided the cDNA or gDNA that served as material.

CDR1 is LGHDT, CDR2 YNNKEL, per germline (reference sequence). CDR3 length: 15 amino acids. V was trimmed by 11 bases and J by 1 base, leaving 20 bases between them. Some clones are missing from TCRdb's copy, which holds only in-frame ones; the method was immunoSEQ multiplex PCR. The sample lists about 180,000 clones, roughly 80% seen once, with under 10% in the top ten. The chain employs TRBV3-1 (or the pseudogene TRBV3-2) and TRBJ1-2, with D perhaps matching TRBD1 (6 bases). The sequence came from a woman aged 70-85 years with COVID-19, enrolled during active disease. Sequenced sample: peripheral blood. The CDR3 reads CAAGGRGAINYGYTF. The CDR3 DNA sequence: TGTGCCGCCGGAGGGAGGGGGGCGATTAACTATGGCTACACCTTC.